The 15 T cell receptor beta chains below come from one sample, sequenced in a study of OX40 agonist ivuxolimab in advanced cancers. Generated by immunoSEQ multiplex PCR, the TCRdb table keeps only in-frame clones and is missing some. The profile covers about 50,000 clones, with about 83% appearing a single time and 1.2% taken by the ten largest. The source material was CD4+ or CD8+ T cells sorted from blood, sampled in a trial of the OX40 agonist ivuxolimab. Receptors originate from an adult with an advanced solid tumor such as melanoma, head and neck, liver or kidney cancer.

The V and J genes are TRBV5-1 and TRBJ2-7, with TRBD1 matching over 9 bases. V shed 4 bases and J 2 bases; nucleotides not matched to a gene: 10. The germline CDR1 and CDR2 sequences are SGHRS and YFSETQ. The CDR3 totals 16 residues. The CDR3 DNA reads as TGCGCCAGCAGCCCGGACTGGACAGGGGAACCCTACGAGCAGTACTTC. It encodes CASSPDWTGEPYEQYF.

The chain is built from TRBV11-3 and TRBJ2-2, with D perhaps matching TRBD2 (5 bases). Germline lookup yields CDR1 SGHNT and CDR2 YENEEA. This CDR3 is built from 16 residues. V was trimmed by 2 bases and J by 0 bases, leaving 10 bases between them. The CDR3 coding sequence is TGTGCCAGCAGCTTATTCGCGACTACGAACACCGGGGAGCTGTTTTTT. It yields the protein CASSLFATTNTGELFF.

This chain joins TRBV5-1 and TRBJ1-5; D gene ambiguous. Trimming shortened V by 1 base and J by 7 bases, and 15 bases separated the two germline ends. This CDR3 has 15 residues. CDR1 is SGHRS and CDR2 is YFSETQ in the germline V gene. CDR3 protein: CASSLTGIRGQPQHF. CDR3 in DNA: TGCGCCAGCAGCTTGACGGGGATACGGGGACAGCCCCAGCATTTT. Full variable domain (remainder filled in from reference TRBV5-1 and TRBJ1-5): KAGVTQTPRYLIKTRGQQVTLSCSPISGHRSVSWYQQTPGQGLQFLFEYFSETQRNKGNFPGRFSGRQFSNSRSEMNVSTLELGDSALYLCASSLTGIRGQPQHFGDGTRLSIL.

The J gene is TRBJ1-2, the V gene TRBV19; D possibly corresponds to TRBD1 (5 bases). Germline V gives CDR1 LNHDA, CDR2 SQIVND (reference sequence). Trimming left V 11 bases short and J 0 bases short, with 22 bases between. The CDR3 has 16 residues. CDR3 residues: CASTGQSMQSNYGYTF. The CDR3 region has the DNA TGTGCCTCAACGGGGCAGAGTATGCAGTCTAACTATGGCTACACCTTC.

The rearrangement joins TRBV18 to TRBJ2-1, with a possible D match to TRBD2 (6 bases). Germline CDR1 KGHSH, CDR2 LQKENI. Trimming left V 4 bases short and J 6 bases short, with 10 bases between. This CDR3 is built from 13 residues. DNA for the CDR3: TGTGCCAGCTCACTCGGGAGCCGCAATGAGCAGTTCTTC. It is translated as CASSLGSRNEQFF.

The rearrangement links TRBV28 to TRBJ2-7; 7 nucleotides match TRBD2. This CDR3 is 13 amino acids long. Trimming removed 11 bases from V and 0 bases from J; junction bases left unmatched: 7. Germline CDR1 reads MDHEN; CDR2 reads SYDVKM. CDR3 protein: CACFGGSSYEQYF. CDR3 in DNA: TGTGCCTGTTTCGGGGGGAGCTCCTACGAGCAGTACTTC.

V usage is TRBV10-2 and J usage is TRBJ1-1; D gene unclear. This CDR3 has 17 amino acids. V was pared by 7 bases and J by 7 bases, with 28 bases between. From germline, CDR1 is WSHSY and CDR2 SAAADI. CDR3 protein: CASKGIAREGFRGEAFF. CDR3 coding DNA: TGCGCCAGCAAAGGAATCGCGCGGGAAGGCTTCAGAGGTGAAGCTTTCTTT.

The CDR3, as DNA: TGTGCCAGCAGCGTGGAATGGGGACAGGACGAGCAGTTCTTC. Translation gives CASSVEWGQDEQFF. The J gene is TRBJ2-1, the V gene TRBV9; the match to TRBD1 covers 8 bases. The CDR3 length is 14 residues. With 2 bases clipped from V and 10 bases from J, the junction kept 8 bases outside the gene matches. Germline assignment: CDR1 SGDLS and CDR2 YYNGEE.

The V and J genes are TRBV4-1 and TRBJ2-1; 8 bases agree with TRBD2. This CDR3 contains 17 residues. Unmatched junction bases numbered 14, after V lost 3 bases and J lost 7 bases. CDR1 is MGHRA and CDR2 is YSYEKL in the germline V gene. The CDR3 DNA sequence: TGCGCCAGCAGCCACCCGGTTGGAGCGGGGGTGGGGAATGAGCAGTTCTTC. This encodes CASSHPVGAGVGNEQFF.

This chain uses TRBV29-1 with TRBJ2-7; D is tentatively TRBD1 or TRBD2 (5 bases each). Germline assignment: CDR1 SQVTM and CDR2 ANQGSEA. V lost 3 bases and J 0 bases, leaving 21 bases between the germline ends. The CDR3 runs to 17 residues. CDR3 in amino acids: CSVEWPGPTSYSYEQYF. The DNA of the CDR3 is TGCAGCGTTGAGTGGCCGGGACCTACCTCCTACTCCTACGAGCAGTACTTC.

The CDR3 region is CASTGRDRAYGYTF. For the CDR3, the DNA is TGTGCCAGCACAGGCCGGGACAGAGCCTATGGCTACACCTTC. The chain joins TRBV5-4 to TRBJ1-2; TRBD1 matches at 7 bases. This CDR3 is built from 14 residues. Unmatched junction bases numbered 9, after V lost 6 bases and J lost 4 bases. The germline gives CDR1 SGHNT, CDR2 YYREEE (reference sequence).

V gene TRBV5-5 combines with J gene TRBJ2-3; D is unclear. The V gene's germline CDR1 is SGHKS and CDR2 YYEKEE (reference sequence). The CDR3 runs to 11 residues. V was shortened by 5 bases and J by 6 bases, with 7 bases between the two germline ends. The CDR3 protein is CASSYSDTQYF. In DNA form, the CDR3 reads TGTGCCAGCAGTTACTCGGATACGCAGTATTTT.

J is TRBJ2-1 and V is TRBV4-1; weak D call: TRBD1 (5 bases). Germline CDR1 and CDR2: MGHRA and YSYEKL. V was shortened by 1 base and J by 2 bases, with 15 bases between the two germline ends. CDR3 length equals 17 residues. The CDR3 region has the DNA TGCGCCAGCAGCCAAGGGTTCCGGCAGGGCACCTACAATGAGCAGTTCTTC. It specifies CASSQGFRQGTYNEQFF.

The chain has TRBV5-1 and TRBJ1-3; 7 bases fit TRBD1. V trimming: 4 bases; J trimming: 0 bases; junction bases outside the gene matches: 4. The CDR3 extends over 15 amino acids. CDR1 is SGHRS and CDR2 is YFSETQ in the germline V gene. This CDR3 reads CASSIDRDSGNTIYF. CDR3 bases: TGCGCCAGCAGCATTGACAGGGACTCTGGAAACACCATATATTTT. Based on the CDR3 plus reference TRBV5-1 and TRBJ1-3, the full variable domain is KAGVTQTPRYLIKTRGQQVTLSCSPISGHRSVSWYQQTPGQGLQFLFEYFSETQRNKGNFPGRFSGRQFSNSRSEMNVSTLELGDSALYLCASSIDRDSGNTIYFGEGSWLTVV.

This clone came up once. The rearrangement uses TRBV27 and TRBJ1-1, with no clear D. Germline CDR1 MNHEY, CDR2 SMNVEV (reference sequence). V lost 1 base to trimming and J lost 0 bases, with 3 bases between them. This CDR3 region has 13 residues. The CDR3 loop is CASSLLVNTEAFF. The CDR3 nucleotides are TGTGCCAGCAGTTTATTAGTGAACACTGAAGCTTTCTTT.